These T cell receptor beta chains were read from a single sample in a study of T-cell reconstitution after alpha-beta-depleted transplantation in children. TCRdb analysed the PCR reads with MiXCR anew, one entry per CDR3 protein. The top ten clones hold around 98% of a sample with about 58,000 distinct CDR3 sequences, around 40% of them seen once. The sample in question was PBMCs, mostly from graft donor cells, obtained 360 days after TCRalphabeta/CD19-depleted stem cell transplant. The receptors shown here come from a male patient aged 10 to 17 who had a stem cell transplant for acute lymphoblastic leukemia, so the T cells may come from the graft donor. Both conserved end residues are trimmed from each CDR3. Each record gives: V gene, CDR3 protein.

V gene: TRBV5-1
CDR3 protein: ASSLDSYGYT

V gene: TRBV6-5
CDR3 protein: ASSYGDRVPTEAF

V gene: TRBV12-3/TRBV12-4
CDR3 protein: ASSLGNQPQH

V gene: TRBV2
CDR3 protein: ASRTQGQGYT

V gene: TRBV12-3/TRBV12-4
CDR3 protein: ASSLDDPWDRQETQY

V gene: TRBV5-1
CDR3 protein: ASSLAPQGSISGANVLT

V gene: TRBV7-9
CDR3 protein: ASSSRTGVDTGELF

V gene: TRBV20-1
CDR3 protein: SARTTGGSREAF

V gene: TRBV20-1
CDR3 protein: SAPLAAELFYEQY

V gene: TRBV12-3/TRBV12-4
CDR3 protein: ASSLLAAPPTDTQY

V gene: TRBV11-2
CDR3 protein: ASSLGHNEVSYEQF

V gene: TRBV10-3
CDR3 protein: AISASGQGNSPLH

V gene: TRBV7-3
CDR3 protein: ASSPVRGAGELF

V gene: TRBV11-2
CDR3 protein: ASSSRGTRPRVSGELF

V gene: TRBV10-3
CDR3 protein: AISSWDRGNTGELF

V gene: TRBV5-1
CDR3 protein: ASSSWTGSISSYEQY

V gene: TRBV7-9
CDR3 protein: ASSSLPSGPQETQY

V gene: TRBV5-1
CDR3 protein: ASSEQGGNTEAF

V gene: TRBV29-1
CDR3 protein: SVEVDTTYEQY

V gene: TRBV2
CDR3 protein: ALKWGYEQY

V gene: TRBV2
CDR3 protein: ASSEIGHYNEQF

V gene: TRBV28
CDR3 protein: ASSGTSGTGELF

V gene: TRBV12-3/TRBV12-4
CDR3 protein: ASSPQGAGNTIY

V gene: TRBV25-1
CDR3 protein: ASRPDRGYSPLH

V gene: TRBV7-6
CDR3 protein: ASSLGDRANYGYT

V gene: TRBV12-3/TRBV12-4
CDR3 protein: ASKTGTGFEFAF

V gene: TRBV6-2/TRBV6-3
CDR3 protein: ASSPLGENIQY

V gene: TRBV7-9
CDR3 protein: ASTQGHRGELF

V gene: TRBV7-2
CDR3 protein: ASSSYRGSSYNEQF

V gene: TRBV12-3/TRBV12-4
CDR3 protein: ASSFGGGKTGELF

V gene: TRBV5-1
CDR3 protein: ASPETRSHNNNEQF

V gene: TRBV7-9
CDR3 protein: ASSLTGDEQF

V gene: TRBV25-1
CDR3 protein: ASSFSGAEQY

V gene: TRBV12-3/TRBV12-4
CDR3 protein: ASSPGHDTGELF

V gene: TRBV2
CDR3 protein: ASSESGALQETQY

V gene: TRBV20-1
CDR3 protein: SARAREGLYEQY

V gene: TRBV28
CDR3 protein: ASTSANEQF

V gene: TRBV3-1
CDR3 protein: ASSQDTGSSYNEQF

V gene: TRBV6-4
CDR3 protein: ASSERMGGNEQF

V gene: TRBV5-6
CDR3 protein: ASSSPGQGELF

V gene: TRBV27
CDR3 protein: ASSLAGVGNIQY

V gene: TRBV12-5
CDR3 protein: ASGLSQGVAGELF

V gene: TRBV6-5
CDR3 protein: ASSYSPGLAPYNEQF

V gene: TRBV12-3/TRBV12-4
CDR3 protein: ASSFRPGGGEQF

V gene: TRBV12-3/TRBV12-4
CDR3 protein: ASSLVIAGGKRF